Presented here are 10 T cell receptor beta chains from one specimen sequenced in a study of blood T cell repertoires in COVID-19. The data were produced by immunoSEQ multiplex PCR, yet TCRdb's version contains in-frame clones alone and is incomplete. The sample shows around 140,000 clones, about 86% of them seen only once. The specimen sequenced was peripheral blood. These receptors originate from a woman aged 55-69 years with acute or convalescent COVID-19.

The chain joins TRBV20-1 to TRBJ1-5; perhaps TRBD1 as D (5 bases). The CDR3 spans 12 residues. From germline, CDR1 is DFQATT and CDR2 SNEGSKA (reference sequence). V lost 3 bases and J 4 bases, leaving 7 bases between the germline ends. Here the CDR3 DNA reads TGCAGTGCTAGTGGGGCTAATCAGCCCCAGCATTTT. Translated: CSASGANQPQHF.

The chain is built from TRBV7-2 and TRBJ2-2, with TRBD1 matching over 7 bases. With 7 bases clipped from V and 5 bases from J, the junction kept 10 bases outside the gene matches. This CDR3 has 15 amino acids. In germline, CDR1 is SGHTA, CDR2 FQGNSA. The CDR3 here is CASINRGARTGELFF. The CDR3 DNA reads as TGTGCCAGCATTAACAGGGGCGCTAGGACCGGGGAGCTGTTTTTT.

The CDR3 nucleotides are TGTGCCACCAGTGACCCCGGGACAGCGAGCACAGATACGCAGTATTTT. Translation gives CATSDPGTASTDTQYF. This chain joins TRBV24-1 and TRBJ2-3; TRBD1 matches 7 bases. CDR1 KGHDR and CDR2 SFDVKD come from the germline V gene. The CDR3 covers 16 residues. J was trimmed by 0 bases and V by 4 bases; bases with no gene match: 6.

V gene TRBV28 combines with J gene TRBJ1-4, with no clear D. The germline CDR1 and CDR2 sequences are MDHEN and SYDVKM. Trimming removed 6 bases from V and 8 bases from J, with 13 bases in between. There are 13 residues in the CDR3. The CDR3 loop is CASSTPAGEKLFF. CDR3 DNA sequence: TGTGCCAGCAGCACTCCCGCCGGGGAAAAACTGTTTTTT.

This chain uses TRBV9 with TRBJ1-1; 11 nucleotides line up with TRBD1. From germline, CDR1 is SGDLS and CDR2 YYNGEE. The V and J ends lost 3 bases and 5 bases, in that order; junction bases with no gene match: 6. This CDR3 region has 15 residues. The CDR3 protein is CASSDGQGAYTEAFF. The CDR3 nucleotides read TGTGCCAGCAGCGACGGACAGGGGGCATATACTGAAGCTTTCTTT.

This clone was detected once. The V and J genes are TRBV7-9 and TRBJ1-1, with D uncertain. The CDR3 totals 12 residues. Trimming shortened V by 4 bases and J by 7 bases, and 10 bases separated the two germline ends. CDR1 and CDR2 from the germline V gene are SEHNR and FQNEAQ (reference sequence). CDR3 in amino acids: CASSSRGGEAFF. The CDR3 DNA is TGTGCCAGCAGCTCCCGGGGTGGTGAAGCTTTCTTT.

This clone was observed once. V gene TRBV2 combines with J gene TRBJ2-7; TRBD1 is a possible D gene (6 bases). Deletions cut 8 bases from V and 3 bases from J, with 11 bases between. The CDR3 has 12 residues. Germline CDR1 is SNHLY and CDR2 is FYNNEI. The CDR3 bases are TGTGCCAGCGGCAGGGGTGGCTACGAGCAGTACTTC. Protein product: CASGRGGYEQYF.

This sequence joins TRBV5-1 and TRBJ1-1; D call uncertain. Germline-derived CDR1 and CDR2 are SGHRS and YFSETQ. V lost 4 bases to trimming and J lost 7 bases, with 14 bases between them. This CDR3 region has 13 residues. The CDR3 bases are TGCGCCAGCAGCGCCGGGTCGGCGTTTGAAGCTTTCTTT. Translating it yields CASSAGSAFEAFF.

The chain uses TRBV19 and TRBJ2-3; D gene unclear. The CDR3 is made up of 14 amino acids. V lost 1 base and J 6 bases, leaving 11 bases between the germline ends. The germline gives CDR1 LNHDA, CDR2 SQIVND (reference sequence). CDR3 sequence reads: CASSIALQADTQYF. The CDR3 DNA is TGTGCCAGTAGTATAGCCCTACAAGCGGATACGCAGTATTTT.

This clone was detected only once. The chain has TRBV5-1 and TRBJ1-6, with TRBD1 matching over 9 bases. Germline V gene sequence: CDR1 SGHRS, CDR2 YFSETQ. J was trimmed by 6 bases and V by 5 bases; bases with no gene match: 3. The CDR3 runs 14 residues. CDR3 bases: TGCGCCAGCAGTCGGGACAGGGCTAATTCACCCCTCCACTTT. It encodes CASSRDRANSPLHF.